The 7 T cell receptor beta chains in this list originate from one sample, sequenced in a study of beta chain features in type 1 diabetes. Every bit of the isolated RNA underwent reverse transcription, so sequencing read expressed TCRB transcripts. Measured with immunoSEQ multiplex PCR; TCRdb has only the in-frame clones, and not every one. The repertoire consists of about 290,000 clones, with 8% occurring once and the leading ten covering about 0.93%. The sequenced sample consisted of central memory CD4+ T cells from blood. The source of these receptors is a woman aged 18-30 years in good health.

CDR3 sequence reads: CASSLATSALREQYF. CDR3 DNA sequence: TGTGCCAGCAGCTTAGCGACTAGCGCCCTCCGGGAGCAGTACTTC. The chain uses TRBV7-9 and TRBJ2-7; TRBD2 matches at 8 bases. Germline values: CDR1 SEHNR, CDR2 FQNEAQ (reference sequence). The CDR3 loop spans 15 amino acids. The trim removed 0 bases at V and 7 bases at J, leaving 8 bases unmatched.

This clone occurred a few times. The rearrangement links TRBV9 to TRBJ1-5; 8 nucleotides align to TRBD1. CDR1 SGDLS and CDR2 YYNGEE come from the germline V gene. CDR3 length equals 19 residues. Trimming at V came to 2 bases and at J to 0 bases, leaving 13 bases not matched to a gene. The CDR3, as DNA: TGTGCCAGCAGCGTCCGCCGGGACAGGATCGAGTATAGCAATCAGCCCCAGCATTTT. Translation: CASSVRRDRIEYSNQPQHF.

This clone has just a few counts. V usage is TRBV21-1 and J usage is TRBJ2-7; the listed D gene, TRBD2, was not tested against the DNA. TRBV21-1 is a documented pseudogene. This CDR3 contains 14 residues. The CDR3 loop reads CASSKVPSSYEQYV. CDR3 DNA sequence: TGTGCCAGCAGCAAAGTACCTAGCTCCTACGAGCAGTACGTC.

The chain carries TRBV7-2 and TRBJ1-1; no definite D call. Germline lookup yields CDR1 SGHTA and CDR2 FQGNSA. Trimming took off 0 bases at V and 11 bases at J, with 13 bases between the two ends. The CDR3 contains 13 residues. The DNA of the CDR3 is TGTGCCAGCAGCTTAGCGTTCGAGGGAACGGCTTTCTTT. This encodes CASSLAFEGTAFF.

V and J are TRBV25-1 and TRBJ2-3, with 10 bases lining up with TRBD2. Germline V lookup: CDR1 MGHDK, CDR2 SYGVNS. CDR3 size: 16 residues. The trim removed 5 bases at V and 1 base at J, leaving 6 bases unmatched. DNA of the CDR3: TGTGCCAGCAGTAAGAATCTAGCGGGGGGCACAGATACGCAGTATTTT. This gives the protein CASSKNLAGGTDTQYF.

Many counts were recorded for this clone. The J gene is TRBJ2-1, the V gene TRBV28; 9 bases line up with TRBD2. The ends lost 6 bases at V and 6 bases at J; junction bases unmatched: 9. This CDR3 contains 15 residues. Germline CDR1 and CDR2: MDHEN and SYDVKM. Written as DNA, the CDR3 is TGTGCCAGCAGCGGTGCTAGCGGGGCTATCAATGAGCAGTTCTTC. Translation: CASSGASGAINEQFF.

V usage is TRBV9 and J usage is TRBJ2-5; D possibly matches TRBD1 or TRBD2 (5 bases each). The CDR3 sequence is 15 residues long. V lost 3 bases and J 5 bases, leaving 17 bases between the germline ends. The V gene's germline CDR1 is SGDLS and CDR2 YYNGEE. In DNA form, the CDR3 reads TGTGCCAGCAGCGAGAGCCTCGGGACGAGGGAGACCCAGTACTTC. It specifies CASSESLGTRETQYF.